This is a list of T cell receptor beta chains from one sample in a study of T cell changes during pregnancy in multiple sclerosis. TCRdb's table, derived via immunoSEQ multiplex PCR, lists solely in-frame clones and lacks some. The sample yields around 72,000 clones, about 92% seen once. The starting material was peripheral blood, obtained in the second trimester of pregnancy. All receptors derive from a female donor in good health, enrolled as a control in a pregnancy study. The CDR3 runs from the conserved cysteine through the conserved F or W. Fields, in order: CDR3 DNA, CDR3 protein, clone size, D gene, J gene, V gene. D genes are given only for firm matches. Clone sizes are given selectively: once, few, many, or a class where the clone is expanded.

TGTGCCAGCAGCCCAAAAGGGACAGGTTACAATGAGCAGTTCTTC	CASSPKGTGYNEQFF	-	TRBD1	TRBJ2-1	TRBV7-9
TGTGCCAGCAGCCAAATACAGGGAGAAGCTTTCTTT	CASSQIQGEAFF	-	-	TRBJ1-1	TRBV6-1
TGCAGCGTTGCTAGCGGGCCTAGCACAGATACGCAGTATTTT	CSVASGPSTDTQYF	-	TRBD2	TRBJ2-3	TRBV29-1
TGTGCCAGCAGCTTACGCCCACTGGGGGGCACTGAAGCTTTCTTT	CASSLRPLGGTEAFF	once	-	TRBJ1-1	TRBV5-6
TGCGCCAGCAGCCCCCTCAAGGGACTAGCTTTCACAGATACGCAGTATTTT	CASSPLKGLAFTDTQYF	-	TRBD2	TRBJ2-3	TRBV5-1
TGCAGCGTCCGTGATCAGGGGGCAGGCTATGGCTACACCTTC	CSVRDQGAGYGYTF	-	TRBD1	TRBJ1-2	TRBV29-1
TGTGCCAGCAGTAGGACTAGCGGCGGATCAGATACGCAGTATTTT	CASSRTSGGSDTQYF	once	TRBD2	TRBJ2-3	TRBV6-5
TGTGCCAGCAGTTTACCCAAACAGGGAGGGAGGGATCAGCCCCAGCATTTT	CASSLPKQGGRDQPQHF	-	-	TRBJ1-5	TRBV28
TGTGCCAGCAGGGGGACAGGGTTCAATCAGCCCCAGCATTTT	CASRGTGFNQPQHF	-	TRBD1	TRBJ1-5	TRBV27
TGCGCCAGCAGCCAGCAGAGCAATCAGCCCCAGCATTTT	CASSQQSNQPQHF	-	-	TRBJ1-5	TRBV4-1
TGTGCCAGCAGCCTGAGCTCCTATAATTCACCCCTCCACTTT	CASSLSSYNSPLHF	-	-	TRBJ1-6	TRBV28
TGTGCCAGCAGCTTGATAGCGGGGGGAATAAAGGAGCAGTTCTTC	CASSLIAGGIKEQFF	-	TRBD2	TRBJ2-1	TRBV7-3
TGTGCCAGTAGTTTCCGGGGGGACTATGGCTACACCTTC	CASSFRGDYGYTF	-	-	TRBJ1-2	TRBV19
TGTGCCAGCAGTTCCAGGACAGGGAACACTGAAGCTTTCTTT	CASSSRTGNTEAFF	-	TRBD1	TRBJ1-1	TRBV6-5
TGTGCCAGTAGTATACTGGCGGCCGGGGAGCTGTTTTTT	CASSILAAGELFF	-	-	TRBJ2-2	TRBV19
TGTGCCAGCAGCTTAATCGGGGAGCAGGCGGGGAATGAGCAGTTCTTC	CASSLIGEQAGNEQFF	-	-	TRBJ2-1	TRBV7-9
TGTGCCAGCAGCTTCGGGAGACACAATGAGCAGTTCTTC	CASSFGRHNEQFF	-	-	TRBJ2-1	TRBV11-3
TGTGCCAGCTCACCGGGTACAGGGAATGAGCAGTTCTTC	CASSPGTGNEQFF	once	-	TRBJ2-1	TRBV18
TGTGCCAGCAGTCCGAGATACTACGAGCAGTACTTC	CASSPRYYEQYF	-	-	TRBJ2-7	TRBV21-1
TGTGCCAGCAGTTCAAGACAGGGGGGTCGCACTGAAGCTTTCTTT	CASSSRQGGRTEAFF	-	TRBD1	TRBJ1-1	TRBV28
TGTGCCAGCGGGACAGGGTATGGCTACACCTTC	CASGTGYGYTF	-	TRBD1	TRBJ1-2	TRBV6-5
TGTGCCAGCAGCTTAGGGGGGGTTACTGAAAAACTGTTTTTT	CASSLGGVTEKLFF	-	-	TRBJ1-4	TRBV7-2
TGTGCCAGCAGCCGGGTGGCGGGGGAAAAACTGTTTTTT	CASSRVAGEKLFF	-	-	TRBJ1-4	TRBV27
TGTGCCACCAGCACTCTTGAGCGGGGTGTTGAGCAGTTCTTC	CATSTLERGVEQFF	-	TRBD2	TRBJ2-1	TRBV15
TGCGCCAGCAGCCCAAGGGGGGGGGTTCGGGAAAAACTGTTTTTT	CASSPRGGVREKLFF	-	-	TRBJ1-4	TRBV4-3
TGTGCCAGCAGCCGCGGTAGCACAGATACGCAGTATTTT	CASSRGSTDTQYF	-	-	TRBJ2-3	TRBV4-2